The T cell receptor beta chain described here comes from a study of identical twins (dated by TCRdb to the mid-2010s). Concerning the study at large: To test whether fetal clonotypes persist, the study used deep sequencing on TCR alpha and beta repertoires from monozygotic twins, unrelated adults of various ages, and cord blood. To rule out contamination, the twin experiments were replicated at different times with different library preparation protocols. The full study reports these points: A weaker excess of twin sharing was found in beta out-of-frame sequences because the signal-to-noise ratio was lowered by fewer shared sequences. Compared with coincidental sharing between unrelated individuals, an excess of low generation-probability sequences was observed among out-of-frame TCR alpha sequences shared between twins. Zero-insertion analyses could be partly confounded by invariant T cells such as MAIT and iNKT, although diverse VJ usage argued against such confounding for most clonotypes. In monozygotic twins, recombination models systematically underestimated out-of-frame TCR alpha sharing, but the models matched the sharing seen between unrelated individuals. Conclusions relied on cross-sectional statistical analysis, since the same donors could not be followed over many years. Fewer insertions were carried by abundant cord blood beta clonotypes, a similar but weaker trend appeared in young adult naive repertoires, and no such trend appeared in memory repertoires.

Every donor in the study was a healthy Caucasian. The twin cohort comprised three pairs of female monozygotic twins, all aged roughly 18 to 30 years. Using Miltenyi CD45RO+ enrichment and human naive T-cell isolation kits, memory (CD45RO+) and naive T cells were isolated from PBMC. The V end loses 0 bases and the J end loses 5 bases, and a stretch of 21 bases separates them. The CDR3, from cysteine to phenylalanine, totals 17 residues. Just the 51-base CDR3 DNA is kept, in frame starting at base 1. Taken from the germline V gene, the CDR1 and CDR2 loops are SGDLS and YYNGEE. In its sample, this clonotype was seen a few times. Its antigen is unknown. Qualities for individual bases were not recorded, and no much larger clone is one base off. The library relied on 5' RACE. Data came from an Illumina HiSeq 2000. Template switching introduced a universal primer binding site; the final cDNA contained a unique molecular identifier, enabling accurate counting of TCR cDNA molecules. Specific primers in the conserved constant-segment region were used to synthesize first-strand cDNA for TCR alpha and beta chains. To control for contamination, every cDNA library carried two barcodes: a SMART-Mk sample barcode plus Illumina barcodes. TruSeq adapter sequences, together with Illumina sample barcodes, were added in two successive PCR steps. The TCR alpha and beta cDNA libraries were sequenced on the Illumina HiSeq platform using custom primers. In the authors' own workflow: Raw reads were processed with MiGEC to extract unique molecular identifiers, and MiXCR was used to determine CDR3 positions. For each individual, recombination models were inferred using an EM algorithm with the repgenHMM and IGoR tools. Shared clonotypes were analyzed with the tcR package in R, and sharing was normalized by the product of cloneset sizes. To study raw recombination without the effects of thymic and clonal selection, out-of-frame nonproductive sequences were analyzed. The public reads were reanalyzed by TCRdb: fastp trimming at Q25, MiXCR alignment, in-frame beta chains only. Every entry covers one CDR3 protein and lists the most common genes and DNA from its rows. TCRdb's processing, not the authors', yielded these V and J calls. The sample table shows hundreds of thousands of distinct CDR3 sequences, and about 7.5% are seen once. More than 1.5% of the sample lies in the top ten.

The sample was also linked to a second study, of yellow fever vaccine responses in identical twins. As described in the second report: According to the authors, the vaccine-induced T cell response in identical twins seemed to be partly convergent and partly specific to each individual. In the study, vaccine-responding T cell clones were precisely tracked in identical twins.

The sample taken for sequencing was memory (CD45RO+) T cells sorted from blood. Taken with the paper, the label for cell subset or site translates to: CD45RO+ enriched T cells. The sequence was collected from a woman under 30 in good health. The sequence is built from TRBV9 and TRBJ2-7, with TRBD2 as a weak D call on 7 bases. The DNA is TGTGCCAGCAGCGTAGACCCCCCGGGGGGCGCGAGGGACGAGCAGTACTTC. Its coded protein is CASSVDPPGGARDEQYF.